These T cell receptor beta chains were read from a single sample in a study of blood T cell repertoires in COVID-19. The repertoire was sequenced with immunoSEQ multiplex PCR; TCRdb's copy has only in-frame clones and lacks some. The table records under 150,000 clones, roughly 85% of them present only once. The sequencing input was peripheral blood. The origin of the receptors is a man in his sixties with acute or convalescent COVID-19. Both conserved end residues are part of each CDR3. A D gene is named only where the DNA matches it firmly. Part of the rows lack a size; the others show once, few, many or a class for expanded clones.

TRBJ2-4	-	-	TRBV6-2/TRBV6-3	TGTGCCAGCAGTCCCCCTCCCTCCAACATTCAGTACTTC	CASSPPPSNIQYF
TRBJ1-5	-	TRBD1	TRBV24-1	TGTGCCACCAGTGACTCAGGGGGCGGCAATCAGCCCCAGCATTTT	CATSDSGGGNQPQHF
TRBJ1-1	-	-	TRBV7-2	TGTGCCAGCAGCTTAGTAAACACTGAAGCTTTCTTT	CASSLVNTEAFF
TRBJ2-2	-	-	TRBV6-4	TGTGCCAGCAGTGAACAGGGCGACACCGGGGAGCTGTTTTTT	CASSEQGDTGELFF
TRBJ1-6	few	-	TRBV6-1	TGTGCCAGCAGTGAAACAGTGAATTCACCCCTCCACTTT	CASSETVNSPLHF
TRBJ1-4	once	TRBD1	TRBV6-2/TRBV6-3	TGTGCCAGCAGCGCCGGGACAGGGGCTGAAAAACTGTTTTTT	CASSAGTGAEKLFF
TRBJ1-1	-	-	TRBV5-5	TGTGCCAGCAGCTTGCAGGGGAGGGTAGCTTTCTTT	CASSLQGRVAFF
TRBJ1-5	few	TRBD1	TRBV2	TGTGCCAGTCGACAGGGTTATAGCAATCAGCCCCAGCATTTT	CASRQGYSNQPQHF
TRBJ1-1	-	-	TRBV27	TGTGCCAGCAGCATAACAGGGTACACTGAAGCTTTCTTT	CASSITGYTEAFF
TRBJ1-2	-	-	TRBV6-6	TGTGCCAGCAGTTACTCGGGCACGGCTAACTATGGCTACACCTTC	CASSYSGTANYGYTF
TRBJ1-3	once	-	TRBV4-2	TGTGCCAGCAGCCAAGATGGGGGGGGAAGCTCTGGAAACACCATATATTTT	CASSQDGGGSSGNTIYF
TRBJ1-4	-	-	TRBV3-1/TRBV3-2	TGTGCCAGCACCTTGGGGGGTGAAAAACTGTTTTTT	CASTLGGEKLFF
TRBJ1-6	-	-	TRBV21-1	TGTGCCAGCACCGGGACAGGGGGCAGGTCACCCCTCCACTTT	CASTGTGGRSPLHF
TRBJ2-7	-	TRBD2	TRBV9	TGTGCCAGCAGCGTTAGCGGGAGCAACCACGAGCAGTACTTC	CASSVSGSNHEQYF
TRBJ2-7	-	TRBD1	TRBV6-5	TGTGCCAGCAGACAGGGGGGATCCTACGAGCAGTACTTC	CASRQGGSYEQYF
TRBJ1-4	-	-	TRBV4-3	TGCGCCAGCAGCATTCTTGCAACTAATGAAAAACTGTTTTTT	CASSILATNEKLFF
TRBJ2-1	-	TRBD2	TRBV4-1	TGCGCCAGCAGCCAAGCGGGAGCGGGAGGGCCCGATTCCGAGCAGTTCTTC	CASSQAGAGGPDSEQFF
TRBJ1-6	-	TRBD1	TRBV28	TGTGCCAGCATCGGGACAGGGAATTCACCCCTCCACTTT	CASIGTGNSPLHF
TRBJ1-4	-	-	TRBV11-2	TGTGCCAGCAGCTTAGAAGGGGCAACTAATGAAAAACTGTTTTTT	CASSLEGATNEKLFF
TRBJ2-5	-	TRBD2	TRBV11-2	TGTGCCAGCAGCTGGGGGACTAAAGAGACCCAGTACTTC	CASSWGTKETQYF
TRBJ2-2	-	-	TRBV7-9	TGTGCCAGCAGCCCAGGCAGGACAGACCACGGGGAGCTGTTTTTT	CASSPGRTDHGELFF
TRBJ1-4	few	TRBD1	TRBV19	TGTGCCAGTAGTATATCCAGGGGGAATGAAAAACTGTTTTTT	CASSISRGNEKLFF
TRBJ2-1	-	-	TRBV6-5	TGTGCCAGCAGCGGACAGTTCGGCTCCTACAATGAGCAGTTCTTC	CASSGQFGSYNEQFF
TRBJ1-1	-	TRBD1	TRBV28	TGTGCCAGCAGTTGGCCCCCGGGACAGGGTAACACTGAAGCTTTCTTT	CASSWPPGQGNTEAFF
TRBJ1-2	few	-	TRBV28	TGTGCCAGCAGTTCACTAGGATCTACCCGGGGGGGCTACACCTTC	CASSSLGSTRGGYTF
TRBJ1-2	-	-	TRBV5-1	TGCGCCAGCAGCCCCAACCCAGTAGGACAATCTAACTATGGCTACACCTTC	CASSPNPVGQSNYGYTF
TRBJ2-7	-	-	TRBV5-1	TGCGCCAGCAGCCCAGGCCGATCTTCTAACGAGCAGTACTTC	CASSPGRSSNEQYF
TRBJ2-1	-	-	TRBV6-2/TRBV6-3	TGTGCCAGCAGTCTTGAGCGGTACAATGAGCAGTTCTTC	CASSLERYNEQFF
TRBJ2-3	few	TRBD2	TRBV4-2	TGTGCCAGCAGCCAAGAAGGCCTCGGGCGGGGGACCACAGATACGCAGTATTTT	CASSQEGLGRGTTDTQYF
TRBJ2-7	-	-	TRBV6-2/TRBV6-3	TGTGCCAGCAGTTCCCTCAGCGAGCAGTACTTC	CASSSLSEQYF
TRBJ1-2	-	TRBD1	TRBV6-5	TGTGCCAGCAGGCGTCCCGGGACAGGGGGCTATGGCTACACCTTC	CASRRPGTGGYGYTF
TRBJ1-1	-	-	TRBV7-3	TGTGCCAGCAGCGCCAACGGCCCCAGGGGTGTGAACACTGAAGCTTTCTTT	CASSANGPRGVNTEAFF
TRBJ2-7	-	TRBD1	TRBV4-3	TGCGCCAGCAGCCAAGTCCACAGGGGAGAATACGAGCAGTACTTC	CASSQVHRGEYEQYF
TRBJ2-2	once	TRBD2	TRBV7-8	TGTGCCAGCAGCCCGAGGACTAGCGGGAGCAGACCAAACACCGGGGAGCTGTTTTTT	CASSPRTSGSRPNTGELFF
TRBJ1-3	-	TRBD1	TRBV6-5	TGTGCCAGCAGCGATGGGACAGGGACAGGAAACACCATATATTTT	CASSDGTGTGNTIYF
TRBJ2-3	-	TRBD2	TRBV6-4	TGTGCCAGCAGTTCCACAGCGGGAGGGAACACAGATACGCAGTATTTT	CASSSTAGGNTDTQYF
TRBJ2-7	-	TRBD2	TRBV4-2	TGTGCCAGCAGCCTTAGTCAGGGGACTAGCGGGAGGGCATTTTCTTACGAGCAGTACTTC	CASSLSQGTSGRAFSYEQYF
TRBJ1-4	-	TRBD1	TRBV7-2	TGTGCCAGCAGCTCCGTCCGGACAGGGAACGAAAAACTGTTTTTT	CASSSVRTGNEKLFF
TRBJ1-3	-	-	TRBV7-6	TGTGCCAGCAGGGGGGACGGGGGCTCTGGAAACACCATATATTTT	CASRGDGGSGNTIYF
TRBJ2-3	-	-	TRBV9	TGTGCCAGCAGCCCACCCAGCAGCGGGAGCACAGATACGCAGTATTTT	CASSPPSSGSTDTQYF
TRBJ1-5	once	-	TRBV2	TGTGCCAGCGAGGGTGGCCGAAACAATCAGCCCCAGCATTTT	CASEGGRNNQPQHF
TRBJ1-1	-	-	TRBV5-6	TGTGCCAGCAGCCTGCTAACCGACATGAACACTGAAGCTTTCTTT	CASSLLTDMNTEAFF
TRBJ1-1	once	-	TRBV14	TGTGCCAGCAGCCAGATAGACAGCAGGAACACTGAAGCTTTCTTT	CASSQIDSRNTEAFF
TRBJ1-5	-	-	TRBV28	TGTGCCAGCACGAGACAGACCAATCAGCCCCAGCATTTT	CASTRQTNQPQHF